A single sample gave rise to the 28 T cell receptor beta chains below, sequenced in a study of T-cell memory formation after mild COVID-19. Each CDR3 protein is one row after TCRdb ran MiXCR on the 5' RACE reads. The data show roughly 610,000 distinct CDR3 sequences, approximately 15% seen once. Specimen: PBMCs or a T cell subset sorted from them (not recorded which). Every receptor here comes from an adult woman who had mild COVID-19 (a few samples of this study predate the infection). Cell type and time point are not known.

There are many counts of this clonotype. The chain recombines TRBV2 with TRBJ2-7; 9 bases agree with TRBD1. With V trimmed by 8 bases and J by 8 bases, 13 bases remained unmatched. The CDR3 extends over 14 amino acids. Germline V lookup: CDR1 SNHLY, CDR2 FYNNEI. CDR3 sequence (DNA): TGTGCCAGCGTGGGACAGGGTCGGGGTTTCAAGCAGTACTTC. This sequence encodes CASVGQGRGFKQYF.

This clonotype was picked up a small number of times. The CDR3: CASSELAGGPGETQYF. CDR3 nucleotides: TGTGCCAGCAGCGAACTAGCGGGGGGGCCGGGGGAGACCCAGTACTTC. This chain joins TRBV3-1 and TRBJ2-5; 13 nucleotides align to TRBD2. From germline, CDR1 is LGHDT and CDR2 YNNKEL (reference sequence). With V trimmed by 5 bases and J by 5 bases, 8 bases remained unmatched. The length of the CDR3 is 16 residues.

This clonotype was seen only a few times. For the CDR3, the DNA is TGTGCCAGCTCACCACGGACAGTTGCCACTGAAGCTTTCTTT. Amino acid sequence: CASSPRTVATEAFF. The chain joins TRBV18 to TRBJ1-1; maybe TRBD1 (6 bases). V was pared by 1 base and J by 4 bases, with 10 bases between. The CDR3 has 14 residues. Germline CDR1 reads KGHSH; CDR2 reads LQKENI.

This clonotype occurred a few times. V gene TRBV24-1 combines with J gene TRBJ2-1; the D is unclear. V gave up 3 bases and J gave up 4 bases, with 3 bases separating them. CDR1 KGHDR and CDR2 SFDVKD come from the germline V gene. The CDR3 is made up of 12 amino acids. CDR3 DNA sequence: TGTGCCACCAGTGATGGTTACAATGAGCAGTTCTTC. Its translation is CATSDGYNEQFF.

The table lists this clonotype with many counts. The gene calls are TRBV6-5 and TRBJ2-1; 11 nucleotides match TRBD2. The CDR3 has 20 residues. The V gene's germline CDR1 is MNHEY and CDR2 SVGAGI. J was trimmed by 9 bases and V by 6 bases; bases with no gene match: 25. The CDR3, as DNA: TGTGCCAGCAGCCGAGACAGAACGGGAGGGACTAGCGGAGCTACCCGTGAGCAGTTCTTC. Translated, it gives CASSRDRTGGTSGATREQFF.

This clonotype was detected a few times. The rearrangement joins TRBV20-1 to TRBJ2-2, with a possible D match to TRBD2 (5 bases). The CDR3 contains 14 residues. CDR1 is DFQATT, CDR2 SNEGSKA, per germline (reference sequence). The germline V and J ends were trimmed by 5 bases and 6 bases, with 16 bases remaining between them. This CDR3 is CSAETRVSAGELFF. CDR3 DNA: TGCAGTGCTGAAACTAGGGTTAGCGCCGGGGAGCTGTTTTTT.

The chain carries TRBV7-2 and TRBJ1-2; D ambiguous. V was pared by 2 bases and J by 4 bases, with 8 bases between. CDR3 length: 13 amino acids. CDR1 and CDR2 (germline): SGHTA, FQGNSA. The CDR3 sequence: CASSLNGLYGYTF. The CDR3 nucleotides read TGTGCCAGCAGCTTAAATGGACTCTATGGCTACACCTTC.

V and J are TRBV20-1 and TRBJ1-5; 10 nucleotides match TRBD1. Per germline, CDR1 DFQATT and CDR2 SNEGSKA (reference sequence). This CDR3 comprises 12 residues. Trimming removed 6 bases from V and 7 bases from J; junction bases left unmatched: 3. The CDR3 region is CSAGTGEQPQHF. The CDR3 DNA sequence: TGCAGTGCCGGGACAGGGGAACAGCCCCAGCATTTT.

This clonotype was recorded many times. This rearrangement joins TRBV7-9 to TRBJ2-7; D is perhaps TRBD1 (5 bases). The CDR3 sequence is 11 residues long. The germline V and J ends were trimmed by 6 bases and 3 bases, with 6 bases remaining between them. Germline-derived CDR1 and CDR2 are SEHNR and FQNEAQ (reference sequence). The CDR3 DNA reads TGTGCCAGCAGTAGGGGCTACGAGCAGTACTTC. This translates into CASSRGYEQYF.

In its sample, this clonotype was seen a few times. The chain carries TRBV24-1 and TRBJ2-3; D might be TRBD2 (6 bases). This CDR3 has 16 residues. V was shortened by 3 bases and J by 2 bases, with 14 bases between the two germline ends. CDR1 KGHDR and CDR2 SFDVKD come from the germline V gene. CDR3 coding DNA: TGTGCCACCAGTGATGTGTTGGGGGAGGACACAGATACGCAGTATTTT. Amino acid sequence: CATSDVLGEDTDTQYF.

This clonotype was counted only a few times. The chain has TRBV12-3 or TRBV12-4 and TRBJ2-1; D uncertain. This CDR3 is 13 amino acids long. The V gene lost 7 bases and the J gene lost 3 bases, with 10 bases spanning the gap. The CDR3 DNA reads TGTGCCAGCACAGTTTTGGGCTACAATGAGCAGTTCTTC. The encoded protein is CASTVLGYNEQFF.

V and J are TRBV6-5 and TRBJ2-5; perhaps TRBD2 as D (5 bases). Trimming removed 0 bases from V and 7 bases from J, with 15 bases in between. The germline CDR1 and CDR2 sequences are MNHEY and SVGAGI. CDR3 length: 15 amino acids. The CDR3 reads CASSYSSGSRGTQYF. The CDR3, as DNA: TGTGCCAGCAGTTACTCGTCAGGATCACGGGGGACCCAGTACTTC.

This clonotype was counted a few times. The chain recombines TRBV7-9 with TRBJ1-1; 7 nucleotides line up with TRBD1. The junction had 4 bases not matched to a gene; V was cut back by 2 bases and J by 7 bases. Germline CDR1 SEHNR, CDR2 FQNEAQ (reference sequence). The CDR3 spans 13 residues. CDR3 sequence: CASSLTQGVEAFF. Written as DNA, the CDR3 is TGTGCCAGCAGCTTAACGCAGGGGGTTGAAGCTTTCTTT.

This clonotype appeared a few times. The genes are TRBV6-2 or TRBV6-3 and TRBJ1-1; no reliable D call. V lost 5 bases, J lost 2 bases, and 6 bases lay in between. Germline values: CDR1 MNHEY, CDR2 SVGEGT. This CDR3 spans 12 amino acids. CDR3 region: CASSRFNTEAFF. CDR3 coding DNA: TGTGCCAGCAGTCGCTTCAACACTGAAGCTTTCTTT.

The chain couples TRBV12-3 or TRBV12-4 to TRBJ1-2; perhaps TRBD1 as D (6 bases). Trimming removed 5 bases from V and 7 bases from J, with 17 bases in between. The CDR3 has 14 residues. The CDR3 spells CASSPRTAKGGYTF. CDR3 nucleotide sequence: TGTGCCAGCAGTCCGAGGACAGCGAAGGGTGGCTACACCTTC.

The chain combines TRBV7-8 with TRBJ2-5; a possible D gene is TRBD2 (6 bases). The CDR3 extends over 15 amino acids. CDR1 is SGHVS and CDR2 is FQNEAQ in the germline V gene. The V and J ends lost 6 bases and 4 bases respectively, with 18 bases between them. The CDR3 region is CASSSMEGNGETQYF. The CDR3 nucleotides read TGTGCCAGCAGTTCAATGGAGGGGAATGGAGAGACCCAGTACTTC.

A few counts support this clonotype. CDR3 DNA sequence: TGTGCCAGCAGCTTAGAAGCGGGAGCGCACTACGAGCAGTACTTC. Encoded protein: CASSLEAGAHYEQYF. J is TRBJ2-7 and V is TRBV27, with 8 bases matching TRBD2. The CDR3 runs to 15 residues. The germline V gene encodes CDR1 MNHEY and CDR2 SMNVEV (reference sequence). J gave up 3 bases and V 6 bases, and 10 bases lay outside the gene matches.

This clonotype came up many times. V usage is TRBV7-9 and J usage is TRBJ2-3; D possibly corresponds to TRBD1 (6 bases). The CDR3 loop spans 14 amino acids. V gave up 5 bases and J gave up 4 bases, with 13 bases separating them. The V gene's germline CDR1 is SEHNR and CDR2 FQNEAQ (reference sequence). The CDR3 is CASSSVRGADTQYF. The CDR3 DNA is TGTGCCAGCAGCAGCGTCAGGGGTGCAGATACGCAGTATTTT.

V usage is TRBV7-3 and J usage is TRBJ2-3; TRBD2 matches 10 bases. Losses at the gene ends were 5 bases for V and 1 base for J; bases not matched to a gene: 9. CDR1 is SGHTA and CDR2 is FQGTGA in the germline V gene. This CDR3 comprises 17 residues. For the CDR3, the DNA is TGTGCCAGCAGCGCATACGCCGGGACTAGCGGCACAGATACGCAGTATTTT. It specifies CASSAYAGTSGTDTQYF.

This rearrangement joins TRBV4-3 to TRBJ2-7; 8 bases map to TRBD2. Trimming removed 5 bases from V and 1 base from J; junction bases left unmatched: 7. CDR3 length equals 15 residues. Germline CDR1 and CDR2: LGHNA and YSLEER. The CDR3 spells CASSKSGGGSYEQYF. CDR3 nucleotide sequence: TGCGCCAGCAGCAAATCGGGAGGGGGGTCCTACGAGCAGTACTTC.

V and J are TRBV7-2 and TRBJ2-3, with 13 bases lining up with TRBD2. This CDR3 contains 17 residues. Germline V gene data show CDR1 as SGHTA and CDR2 as FQGNSA. Trimming removed 4 bases from V and 4 bases from J; junction bases left unmatched: 8. CDR3: CASSSVTSGRFPDTQYF. The CDR3 DNA reads TGTGCCAGCAGCTCAGTGACTAGCGGGAGGTTCCCAGATACGCAGTATTTT.

In DNA form, the CDR3 reads TGTGCCAGCAGTCCAGGGACAGGGTTTAACGAACTGTTTTTT. Translation gives CASSPGTGFNELFF. This rearrangement joins TRBV12-3 or TRBV12-4 to TRBJ1-4; 9 nucleotides line up with TRBD1. The CDR3 contains 14 residues. The trim removed 5 bases at V and 12 bases at J, leaving 10 bases unmatched.

This clonotype was detected a few times. The chain recombines TRBV4-1 with TRBJ2-6, with 7 bases aligning to TRBD1. Germline loops: CDR1 MGHRA, CDR2 YSYEKL. V trimming: 2 bases; J trimming: 1 base; junction bases outside the gene matches: 8. This CDR3 has 18 amino acids. This CDR3 is CASSQPGQKRSGANVLTF. CDR3 bases: TGCGCCAGCAGCCAACCGGGACAGAAAAGGTCTGGGGCCAACGTCCTGACTTTC.

The table lists this clonotype with a few counts. This chain uses TRBV5-1 with TRBJ1-1, with D possibly TRBD1 on 5 matching bases. This CDR3 has 16 residues. V was shortened by 4 bases and J by 3 bases, with 19 bases between the two germline ends. Per germline, CDR1 SGHRS and CDR2 YFSETQ. For the CDR3, the DNA is TGCGCCAGCAGCGGTTCGTGGGGCGCCGGAGACACTGAAGCTTTCTTT. Translated, it gives CASSGSWGAGDTEAFF.

The table lists this clonotype with a few counts. The chain couples TRBV29-1 to TRBJ2-1; a weak D match, TRBD2 (6 bases). Germline V gene sequence: CDR1 SQVTM, CDR2 ANQGSEA. Trimming cost V 7 bases and J 5 bases, with 18 bases left between them. The CDR3 consists of 14 residues. In DNA form, the CDR3 reads TGCAGCGCCGAACGGGGGATTTTCCACAATGAGCAGTTCTTC. It specifies CSAERGIFHNEQFF.

This clonotype was seen a few times. CDR3 residues: CASSVTGDSPLHF. The CDR3 bases are TGTGCCAGCAGCGTCACAGGGGATTCACCCCTCCACTTT. The chain uses TRBV7-2 and TRBJ1-6; TRBD1 agrees at 7 bases. CDR3 size: 13 residues. J gave up 8 bases and V 5 bases, and 3 bases lay outside the gene matches. Germline lookup yields CDR1 SGHTA and CDR2 FQGNSA.

The rearrangement links TRBV4-3 to TRBJ2-7; possibly TRBD2 for D (5 bases). Germline V gene lookup returns CDR1 LGHNA and CDR2 YSLEER. Trimming cost V 3 bases and J 11 bases, with 17 bases left between them. The CDR3 runs 13 residues. The CDR3 sequence is CASSQGVSDVKYF. CDR3 in DNA: TGCGCCAGCAGCCAGGGAGTCTCCGACGTGAAGTACTTC.

This clonotype was seen more than once but under ten times. V and J are TRBV10-3 and TRBJ2-7; no clear D. The CDR3 is made up of 15 amino acids. Germline CDR1 is ENHRY and CDR2 is SYGVKD. V was trimmed by 3 bases and J by 2 bases, leaving 14 bases between them. The CDR3 region is CAISDPPGRTYEQYF. Written as DNA, the CDR3 is TGTGCCATCAGTGACCCGCCGGGCAGGACCTACGAGCAGTACTTC.